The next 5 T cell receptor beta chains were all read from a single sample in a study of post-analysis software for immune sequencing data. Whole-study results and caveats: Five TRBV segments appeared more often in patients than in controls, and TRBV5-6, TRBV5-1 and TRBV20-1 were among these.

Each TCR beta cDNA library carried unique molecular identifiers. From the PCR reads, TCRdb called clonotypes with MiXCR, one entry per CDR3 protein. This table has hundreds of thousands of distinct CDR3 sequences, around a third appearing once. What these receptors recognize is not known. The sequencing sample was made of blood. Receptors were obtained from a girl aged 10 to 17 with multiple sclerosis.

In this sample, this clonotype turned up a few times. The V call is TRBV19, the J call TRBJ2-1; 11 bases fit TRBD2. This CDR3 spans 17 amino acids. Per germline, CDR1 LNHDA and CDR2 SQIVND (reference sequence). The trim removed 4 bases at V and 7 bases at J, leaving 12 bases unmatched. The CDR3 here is CASSSPLLAGAGNEQFF. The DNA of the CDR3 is TGTGCCAGTAGTAGCCCCCTACTAGCGGGGGCAGGGAATGAGCAGTTCTTC.

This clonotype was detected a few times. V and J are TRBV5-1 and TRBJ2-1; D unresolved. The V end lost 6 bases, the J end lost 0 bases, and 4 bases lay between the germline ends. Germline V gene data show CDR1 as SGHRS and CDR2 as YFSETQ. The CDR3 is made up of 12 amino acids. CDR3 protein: CASTSSYNEQFF. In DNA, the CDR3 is TGCGCCAGCACCAGCTCCTACAATGAGCAGTTCTTC.

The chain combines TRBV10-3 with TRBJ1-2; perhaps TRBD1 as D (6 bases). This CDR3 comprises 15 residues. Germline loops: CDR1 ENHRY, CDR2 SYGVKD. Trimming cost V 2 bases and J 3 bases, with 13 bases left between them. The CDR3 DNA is TGTGCCATCAGTGAGAGCGGTAGGGGGTACTATGGCTACACCTTC. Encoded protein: CAISESGRGYYGYTF.

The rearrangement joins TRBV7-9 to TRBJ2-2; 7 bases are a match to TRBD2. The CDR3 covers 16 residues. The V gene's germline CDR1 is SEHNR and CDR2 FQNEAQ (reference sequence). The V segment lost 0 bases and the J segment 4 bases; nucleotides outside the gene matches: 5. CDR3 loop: CASSLAAGILTGELFF. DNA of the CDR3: TGTGCCAGCAGCTTAGCAGCGGGGATCCTCACCGGGGAGCTGTTTTTT.

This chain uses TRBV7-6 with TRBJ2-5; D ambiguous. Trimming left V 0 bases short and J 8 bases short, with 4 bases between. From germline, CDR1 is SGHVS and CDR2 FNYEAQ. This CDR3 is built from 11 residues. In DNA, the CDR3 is TGTGCCAGCAGCTTAGCTAAAACCCAGTACTTC. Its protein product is CASSLAKTQYF. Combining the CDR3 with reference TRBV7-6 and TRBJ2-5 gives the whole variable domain GAGVSQSPRYKVTKRGQDVALRCDPISGHVSLYWYRQALGQGPEFLTYFNYEAQQDKSGLPNDRFSAERPEGSISTLTIQRTEQRDSAMYRCASSLAKTQYFGPGTRLLVL.